These T cell receptor beta chains were read from a single sample in a study of CD8 T cells in ankylosing spondylitis. TCRdb reprocessed the 5' RACE reads with MiXCR, giving one entry per CDR3 protein. Of 350,000 or so distinct CDR3 sequences in the sample, around a tenth were seen once. The sample comprised blood, either unsorted or a sorted T cell fraction (not recorded which). These receptors all come from a female donor with ankylosing spondylitis or in good health (not recorded which). Both conserved end residues are part of each CDR3. Each record gives: D gene, V gene, clone size, J gene, CDR3 protein, CDR3 DNA. D genes are given only for firm matches. Expanded clones are given a class, and other clones once, few, many or no size at all.

d_call: -; v_call: TRBV6-1; clone_size: many; j_call: TRBJ1-2; cdr3_aa: CASSEDSPIKNYGYTF; cdr3_nt: TGTGCCAGCAGTGAGGATAGCCCTATTAAAAACTATGGCTACACCTTC
d_call: TRBD1; v_call: TRBV5-1; clone_size: few; j_call: TRBJ2-7; cdr3_aa: CASSFGPGQALYEQYF; cdr3_nt: TGCGCCAGCAGCTTCGGCCCGGGACAGGCGCTCTACGAGCAGTACTTC
d_call: -; v_call: TRBV20-1; clone_size: many; j_call: TRBJ1-2; cdr3_aa: CSARLDRSFHGYTF; cdr3_nt: TGCAGTGCTAGACTGGACAGATCCTTCCATGGCTACACCTTC
d_call: -; v_call: TRBV5-4; clone_size: -; j_call: TRBJ1-4; cdr3_aa: CASRAGAATNEKLFF; cdr3_nt: TGTGCCAGCAGAGCAGGGGCCGCAACTAATGAAAAACTGTTTTTT
d_call: TRBD2; v_call: TRBV15; clone_size: many; j_call: TRBJ2-3; cdr3_aa: CATSPLAGSTDTQYF; cdr3_nt: TGTGCCACCAGCCCCCTAGCGGGAAGCACAGATACGCAGTATTTT
d_call: -; v_call: TRBV20-1; clone_size: many; j_call: TRBJ2-3; cdr3_aa: CSAKSDWSTDTQYF; cdr3_nt: TGCAGTGCTAAATCTGACTGGAGCACAGATACGCAGTATTTT
d_call: -; v_call: TRBV7-8; clone_size: few; j_call: TRBJ1-4; cdr3_aa: CASSLEGPTTNEKLFF; cdr3_nt: TGTGCCAGCAGCTTAGAGGGGCCGACAACTAATGAAAAACTGTTTTTT
d_call: TRBD1; v_call: TRBV12-5; clone_size: -; j_call: TRBJ1-6; cdr3_aa: CASCPQHTLTGVNSPLHF; cdr3_nt: TGTGCCAGCTGCCCACAACATACTCTGACAGGGGTTAATTCACCCCTCCACTTT
d_call: -; v_call: TRBV5-6; clone_size: -; j_call: TRBJ2-3; cdr3_aa: CASSSTGVPTDTQYF; cdr3_nt: TGTGCCAGCAGCTCGACAGGAGTCCCTACAGATACGCAGTATTTT
d_call: TRBD1; v_call: TRBV29-1; clone_size: many; j_call: TRBJ2-5; cdr3_aa: CSVRDRAQETQYF; cdr3_nt: TGCAGCGTACGGGACAGGGCCCAAGAGACCCAGTACTTC
d_call: TRBD2; v_call: TRBV5-1; clone_size: many; j_call: TRBJ2-1; cdr3_aa: CASSLGLASNEQFF; cdr3_nt: TGCGCCAGCAGCTTGGGACTAGCGAGCAATGAGCAGTTCTTC
d_call: TRBD2; v_call: TRBV20-1; clone_size: many; j_call: TRBJ2-6; cdr3_aa: CSASPRTSVNSGANVLTF; cdr3_nt: TGCAGTGCTAGCCCCAGGACTAGCGTCAACTCTGGGGCCAACGTCCTGACTTTC
d_call: -; v_call: TRBV5-1; clone_size: many; j_call: TRBJ1-2; cdr3_aa: CASGLLGDYGYTF; cdr3_nt: TGCGCCAGCGGACTTCTAGGGGACTATGGCTACACCTTC
d_call: -; v_call: TRBV5-6; clone_size: -; j_call: TRBJ2-7; cdr3_aa: CASSTFSYEQYF; cdr3_nt: TGTGCCAGCAGCACGTTTAGCTACGAGCAGTACTTC
d_call: -; v_call: TRBV20-1; clone_size: -; j_call: TRBJ2-1; cdr3_aa: CSARDPLSGTYNEQFF; cdr3_nt: TGCAGTGCTAGAGACCCCCTGAGCGGAACCTACAATGAGCAGTTCTTC
d_call: -; v_call: TRBV5-4; clone_size: -; j_call: TRBJ1-4; cdr3_aa: CASSDGTAEKLFF; cdr3_nt: TGTGCCAGCAGCGATGGGACGGCTGAAAAACTGTTTTTT
d_call: TRBD1; v_call: TRBV11-2; clone_size: few; j_call: TRBJ2-6; cdr3_aa: CASSSLRAGTGGFGANVLTF; cdr3_nt: TGTGCCAGCAGCTCTCTCCGAGCCGGGACAGGGGGATTTGGGGCCAACGTCCTGACTTTC
d_call: -; v_call: TRBV28; clone_size: few; j_call: TRBJ2-2; cdr3_aa: CASSFRGGFNTGELFF; cdr3_nt: TGTGCCAGCAGTTTTAGGGGCGGATTCAACACCGGGGAGCTGTTTTTT
d_call: -; v_call: TRBV5-1; clone_size: many; j_call: TRBJ1-3; cdr3_aa: CASSLAVGFSGNTIYF; cdr3_nt: TGCGCCAGCAGCTTGGCCGTCGGGTTCTCTGGAAACACCATATATTTT
d_call: -; v_call: TRBV5-1; clone_size: -; j_call: TRBJ2-2; cdr3_aa: CASSSGHPSTGELFF; cdr3_nt: TGCGCCAGCAGCTCGGGACACCCGTCGACCGGGGAGCTGTTTTTT
d_call: -; v_call: TRBV19; clone_size: many; j_call: TRBJ1-2; cdr3_aa: CASSEAGAGYGYTF; cdr3_nt: TGTGCCAGTAGTGAAGCAGGGGCTGGCTATGGCTACACCTTC
d_call: -; v_call: TRBV20-1; clone_size: many; j_call: TRBJ2-7; cdr3_aa: CSASRHSGYEQYF; cdr3_nt: TGCAGTGCTAGCAGACACTCTGGTTACGAGCAGTACTTC
d_call: TRBD2; v_call: TRBV5-5; clone_size: -; j_call: TRBJ2-5; cdr3_aa: CASSLQLAGGPQTQYF; cdr3_nt: TGTGCCAGCAGCTTACAACTAGCGGGAGGGCCTCAGACCCAGTACTTC
d_call: -; v_call: TRBV6-1; clone_size: many; j_call: TRBJ1-1; cdr3_aa: CASSRSPWQGNTEAFF; cdr3_nt: TGTGCCAGCAGTCGCTCCCCGTGGCAGGGTAACACTGAAGCTTTCTTT
d_call: -; v_call: TRBV15; clone_size: many; j_call: TRBJ1-6; cdr3_aa: CATSKKSSYNSPLHF; cdr3_nt: TGTGCCACCAGTAAGAAGAGCTCCTATAATTCACCCCTCCACTTT
d_call: TRBD1; v_call: TRBV27; clone_size: many; j_call: TRBJ1-2; cdr3_aa: CATRKVQGANYGYTF; cdr3_nt: TGTGCCACCCGCAAGGTCCAGGGGGCTAACTATGGCTACACCTTC
d_call: -; v_call: TRBV20-1; clone_size: many; j_call: TRBJ2-3; cdr3_aa: CSATDGVGDTQYF; cdr3_nt: TGCAGTGCCACCGACGGGGTAGGGGATACGCAGTATTTT
d_call: -; v_call: TRBV14; clone_size: few; j_call: TRBJ2-7; cdr3_aa: CASSPNRAGGEQYF; cdr3_nt: TGTGCCAGCAGCCCCAACCGGGCTGGGGGAGAGCAGTACTTC
d_call: TRBD2; v_call: TRBV20-1; clone_size: few; j_call: TRBJ2-7; cdr3_aa: CSATRWAGGPTYEQYF; cdr3_nt: TGCAGTGCTACCCGCTGGGCGGGAGGGCCAACTTACGAGCAGTACTTC
d_call: TRBD2; v_call: TRBV20-1; clone_size: many; j_call: TRBJ2-1; cdr3_aa: CRGTSGDEQFF; cdr3_nt: TGCAGGGGGACTAGCGGGGATGAGCAGTTCTTC
d_call: TRBD1; v_call: TRBV6-1; clone_size: few; j_call: TRBJ1-1; cdr3_aa: CASSEQGAFNTEAFF; cdr3_nt: TGTGCCAGCAGCGAACAGGGGGCATTCAACACTGAAGCTTTCTTT
d_call: -; v_call: TRBV5-1; clone_size: once; j_call: TRBJ1-4; cdr3_aa: CASSFGQLATNEKLFF; cdr3_nt: TGCGCCAGCAGCTTCGGACAGCTTGCTACTAATGAAAAACTGTTTTTT
d_call: -; v_call: TRBV5-1; clone_size: many; j_call: TRBJ2-7; cdr3_aa: CASSLDGRRNEQYF; cdr3_nt: TGCGCCAGCAGCTTGGATGGACGCCGGAACGAGCAGTACTTC
d_call: TRBD2; v_call: TRBV20-1; clone_size: many; j_call: TRBJ2-1; cdr3_aa: CSARSQAGDSNEQFF; cdr3_nt: TGCAGTGCTAGGTCACAAGCGGGAGACAGTAATGAGCAGTTCTTC
d_call: TRBD2; v_call: TRBV20-1; clone_size: many; j_call: TRBJ2-1; cdr3_aa: CSAGGDSGSTFF; cdr3_nt: TGCAGTGCTGGGGGGGATAGCGGGAGTACGTTCTTC
d_call: -; v_call: TRBV28; clone_size: many; j_call: TRBJ1-5; cdr3_aa: CASSLIDLPNQPQHF; cdr3_nt: TGTGCCAGCAGTTTAATTGACCTTCCCAATCAGCCCCAGCATTTT
d_call: TRBD1; v_call: TRBV6-2/TRBV6-3; clone_size: few; j_call: TRBJ1-2; cdr3_aa: CASSRPGQASLPYTF; cdr3_nt: TGTGCCAGCAGTCGGCCCGGACAGGCCTCCCTCCCCTACACCTTC
d_call: -; v_call: TRBV20-1; clone_size: many; j_call: TRBJ2-1; cdr3_aa: CSASRTGSYNEQFF; cdr3_nt: TGCAGTGCAAGTCGAACGGGTTCCTACAATGAGCAGTTCTTC
d_call: -; v_call: TRBV20-1; clone_size: -; j_call: TRBJ1-5; cdr3_aa: CSAPTGTTGNQPQHF; cdr3_nt: TGCAGTGCCCCGACCGGGACAACGGGCAATCAGCCCCAGCATTTT
d_call: -; v_call: TRBV28; clone_size: many; j_call: TRBJ1-4; cdr3_aa: CASSEGGRDEKLFF; cdr3_nt: TGTGCCAGCTCTGAGGGGGGGCGGGATGAAAAACTGTTTTTT
d_call: TRBD1; v_call: TRBV7-2; clone_size: -; j_call: TRBJ2-7; cdr3_aa: CASSSQQGGYEQYF; cdr3_nt: TGTGCCAGCAGCTCACAACAGGGGGGATACGAGCAGTACTTC
d_call: -; v_call: TRBV6-1; clone_size: many; j_call: TRBJ1-2; cdr3_aa: CASSEYGRSSGGYTF; cdr3_nt: TGTGCCAGCAGTGAATATGGGAGGTCTTCGGGAGGCTACACCTTC
d_call: -; v_call: TRBV7-9; clone_size: -; j_call: TRBJ2-1; cdr3_aa: CASSSGTPSTGNEQFF; cdr3_nt: TGTGCCAGCAGCTCCGGGACCCCAAGCACGGGCAATGAGCAGTTCTTC
d_call: -; v_call: TRBV9; clone_size: many; j_call: TRBJ2-1; cdr3_aa: CASSATTTHSYNEQFF; cdr3_nt: TGTGCCAGCAGCGCGACTACCACCCACTCCTACAATGAGCAGTTCTTC
d_call: TRBD2; v_call: TRBV3-1; clone_size: few; j_call: TRBJ2-7; cdr3_aa: CASSQGLAVPYEQYF; cdr3_nt: TGTGCCAGCAGCCAAGGACTAGCGGTACCCTACGAGCAGTACTTC
d_call: -; v_call: TRBV20-1; clone_size: few; j_call: TRBJ2-7; cdr3_aa: CSARGTRAMRSYEQYF; cdr3_nt: TGCAGTGCTAGGGGGACCCGGGCCATGAGATCCTACGAGCAGTACTTC
d_call: -; v_call: TRBV15; clone_size: many; j_call: TRBJ2-1; cdr3_aa: CATSLLVSSYNEQFF; cdr3_nt: TGTGCCACCAGCCTTCTAGTGAGCTCCTACAATGAGCAGTTCTTC
d_call: TRBD2; v_call: TRBV7-6; clone_size: many; j_call: TRBJ2-1; cdr3_aa: CASSLSVTSGTYNEQFF; cdr3_nt: TGTGCCAGCAGCCTAAGCGTAACTAGCGGGACCTACAATGAGCAGTTCTTC
d_call: -; v_call: TRBV7-8; clone_size: many; j_call: TRBJ1-5; cdr3_aa: CASSRGNQPQHF; cdr3_nt: TGTGCCAGCAGCAGGGGAAATCAGCCCCAGCATTTT
d_call: -; v_call: TRBV27; clone_size: few; j_call: TRBJ1-1; cdr3_aa: CASSRWNTEAFF; cdr3_nt: TGTGCCAGCAGTCGATGGAACACTGAAGCTTTCTTT
d_call: -; v_call: TRBV7-2; clone_size: -; j_call: TRBJ1-2; cdr3_aa: CASPNVGPGYGYTF; cdr3_nt: TGTGCCAGCCCTAACGTCGGACCGGGCTATGGCTACACCTTC
d_call: -; v_call: TRBV20-1; clone_size: -; j_call: TRBJ1-2; cdr3_aa: CSASAANNYGYTF; cdr3_nt: TGCAGTGCTAGCGCAGCGAATAACTATGGCTACACCTTC
d_call: TRBD2; v_call: TRBV27; clone_size: many; j_call: TRBJ2-1; cdr3_aa: CASSLPAGGKPEQFF; cdr3_nt: TGTGCCAGCAGTCTCCCAGCGGGAGGGAAACCTGAGCAGTTCTTC
d_call: -; v_call: TRBV20-1; clone_size: many; j_call: TRBJ1-2; cdr3_aa: CSATPRSSNYGYTF; cdr3_nt: TGCAGTGCTACCCCCCGCAGCTCTAACTATGGCTACACCTTC
d_call: TRBD2; v_call: TRBV4-2; clone_size: -; j_call: TRBJ2-3; cdr3_aa: CASSQTDLLALDTDTQYF; cdr3_nt: TGTGCCAGCAGCCAGACAGACTTACTAGCGCTGGACACAGATACGCAGTATTTT
d_call: -; v_call: TRBV12-3/TRBV12-4; clone_size: -; j_call: TRBJ1-6; cdr3_aa: CASCLFSAARSSYNSPLHF; cdr3_nt: TGTGCCAGCTGTTTATTCTCGGCAGCCAGGAGCTCCTATAATTCACCCCTCCACTTT